One and the same sample provided the 28 T cell receptor beta chains below, sequenced in a study of OX40 agonist ivuxolimab in advanced cancers. The repertoire was sequenced with immunoSEQ multiplex PCR; TCRdb's copy has only in-frame clones and lacks some. The sample includes fewer than 65,000 clones, 82% of them seen just once. The sample in question was CD4+ or CD8+ T cells sorted from blood, obtained in a trial of the OX40 agonist ivuxolimab. These receptors were collected from an adult with an advanced solid tumor such as melanoma, head and neck, liver or kidney cancer.

This clone was detected only once. The chain employs TRBV18 and TRBJ2-1; 9 positions match TRBD2. The CDR3 is made up of 16 amino acids. The ends lost 3 bases at V and 2 bases at J; junction bases unmatched: 5. Germline CDR1 is KGHSH and CDR2 is LQKENI. CDR3 residues: CASSPWREGTYNEQFF. The CDR3 DNA sequence: TGTGCCAGCTCACCGTGGCGGGAGGGAACCTACAATGAGCAGTTCTTC.

The rearrangement joins TRBV5-1 to TRBJ2-5; TRBD2 agrees at 7 bases. The CDR3 extends over 13 amino acids. In germline, CDR1 is SGHRS, CDR2 YFSETQ. J gave up 3 bases and V 2 bases, and 1 base lay outside the gene matches. CDR3 sequence: CASSFAGEETQYF. The CDR3 nucleotides are TGCGCCAGCAGCTTCGCGGGAGAAGAGACCCAGTACTTC. The full variable domain, in which reference TRBV5-1 and TRBJ2-5 provide the parts outside the CDR3, is KAGVTQTPRYLIKTRGQQVTLSCSPISGHRSVSWYQQTPGQGLQFLFEYFSETQRNKGNFPGRFSGRQFSNSRSEMNVSTLELGDSALYLCASSFAGEETQYFGPGTRLLVL.

This chain links TRBV30 with TRBJ2-3, with 7 bases fitting TRBD1. The CDR3 length is 15 residues. Losses at the gene ends were 0 bases for V and 6 bases for J; bases not matched to a gene: 9. Germline V gene data show CDR1 as GTSNPN and CDR2 as SVGIG (reference sequence). In nucleotides, the CDR3 is TGTGCCTGGAGTGTACGAGGGGGCAGGATCGATACGCAGTATTTT. Its protein product is CAWSVRGGRIDTQYF.

This sequence joins TRBV29-1 and TRBJ1-2; 12 nucleotides agree with TRBD1. Unmatched junction bases numbered 3, after V lost 7 bases and J lost 6 bases. This CDR3 region has 12 residues. Germline CDR1 reads SQVTM; CDR2 reads ANQGSEA. The DNA of the CDR3 is TGCAGCGCCGGGACAGGGGGCGATGGCTACACCTTC. It yields the protein CSAGTGGDGYTF. The full variable domain, rest sourced from reference TRBV29-1 and TRBJ1-2, is SAVISQKPSRDICQRGTSLTIQCQVDSQVTMMFWYRQQPGQSLTLIATANQGSEATYESGFVIDKFPISRPNLTFSTLTVSNMSPEDSSIYLCSAGTGGDGYTFGSGTRLTVV.

V and J are TRBV20-1 and TRBJ2-7; D uncertain. The CDR3 is 11 residues long. From germline, CDR1 is DFQATT and CDR2 SNEGSKA (reference sequence). Deletions cut 6 bases from V and 6 bases from J, with 12 bases between. The CDR3 nucleotides read TGCAGTGCCTTCCGATTCCCCGAGCAGTACTTC. Translating it yields CSAFRFPEQYF.

As regards this clone: The sample carries other DNA sequences with the same CDR3. The chain couples TRBV9 to TRBJ1-2; D unclear. Germline CDR1 is SGDLS and CDR2 is YYNGEE. V was cut by 2 bases and J by 4 bases, with 12 bases left in between. The CDR3 has 14 amino acids. The CDR3 DNA reads TGTGCCAGCAGCGTGGGTACGTCCCCCTATGGCTACACCTTC. This encodes CASSVGTSPYGYTF.

This clone has only one observation. V is TRBV6-6 and J is TRBJ1-2; D uncertain. CDR3 length equals 12 residues. Germline loops: CDR1 MNHNY, CDR2 SVGAGI (reference sequence). V was pared by 4 bases and J by 8 bases, with 11 bases between. The CDR3 loop is CASSSPVEGYTF. The CDR3 DNA reads TGTGCCAGCAGTTCGCCAGTGGAAGGCTACACCTTC.

Details on this clone: Other DNA variants within this sample encode the same CDR3. The chain combines TRBV19 with TRBJ2-4; D may be TRBD1 or TRBD2 (6 bases each). This CDR3 is 14 amino acids long. Per germline, CDR1 LNHDA and CDR2 SQIVND (reference sequence). Trimming removed 5 bases from V and 0 bases from J, with 8 bases in between. The DNA of the CDR3 is TGTGCCAGTAGTGGGGGGCTAGCCAAAAACATTCAGTACTTC. Its protein product is CASSGGLAKNIQYF.

The CDR3 sequence: CASSVGPSGTSQRYEQYF. The CDR3 region has the DNA TGTGCCAGCAGCGTAGGCCCTAGCGGGACGTCCCAGCGCTACGAGCAGTACTTC. The chain joins TRBV9 to TRBJ2-7; 9 bases fit TRBD2. Germline CDR1 is SGDLS and CDR2 is YYNGEE. V trimming: 0 bases; J trimming: 3 bases; junction bases outside the gene matches: 13. This CDR3 has 18 residues.

The CDR3 DNA is TGTGCCAGCAACCCGGATGCGGCCGGGACCCAGTACTTC. Encoded protein: CASNPDAAGTQYF. The V call is TRBV2, the J call TRBJ2-5; D not resolved. Trimming stripped 7 bases from V and 7 bases from J, with 16 bases between. The V gene's germline CDR1 is SNHLY and CDR2 FYNNEI. The CDR3 runs 13 residues. The full variable domain, its missing parts supplied by reference TRBV2 and TRBJ2-5, is EPEVTQTPSHQVTQMGQEVILRCVPISNHLYFYWYRQILGQKVEFLVSFYNNEISEKSEIFDDQFSVERPDGSNFTLKIRSTKLEDSAMYFCASNPDAAGTQYFGPGTRLLVL.

The chain couples TRBV14 to TRBJ1-1; D may be TRBD1 (5 bases). Germline V gene sequence: CDR1 SGHDN, CDR2 FVKESK. The CDR3 loop spans 15 amino acids. V was cut by 4 bases and J by 3 bases, with 15 bases left in between. The CDR3 sequence is CASSRYRTADTEAFF. The CDR3, as DNA: TGTGCCAGCAGCCGCTACAGGACGGCGGACACTGAAGCTTTCTTT.

The chain combines TRBV6-5 with TRBJ2-5, with 8 bases matching TRBD1. The CDR3 has 13 residues. Trimming removed 7 bases from V and 4 bases from J; junction bases left unmatched: 5. The germline V gene encodes CDR1 MNHEY and CDR2 SVGAGI. The CDR3 DNA reads TGTGCCAGCACCCAAGACAGGGGAGAGACCCAGTACTTC. It yields the protein CASTQDRGETQYF.

The chain combines TRBV30 with TRBJ1-2, with D maybe TRBD1 (5 bases). Germline CDR1 GTSNPN, CDR2 SVGIG (reference sequence). V lost 3 bases and J lost 6, with 14 bases in between. The CDR3 consists of 13 residues. The CDR3 DNA follows: TGTGCCTGGAGCTCACGCCCGGGACATGGCTACACCTTC. Translation gives CAWSSRPGHGYTF.

V and J are TRBV5-1 and TRBJ2-7; 8 nucleotides line up with TRBD1. The V segment lost 6 bases and the J segment 2 bases; nucleotides outside the gene matches: 7. CDR3 length equals 14 residues. In germline, CDR1 is SGHRS, CDR2 YFSETQ. In nucleotides, the CDR3 is TGCGCCAGCACGACGGGACAGGTAGCCTACGAGCAGTACTTC. Translating gives CASTTGQVAYEQYF.

This chain connects TRBV11-2 to TRBJ1-1; D might be TRBD1 (5 bases). Trimming took 6 bases from V and 1 from J, leaving 12 bases between them. CDR1 and CDR2 from the germline V gene are SGHAT and FQNNGV. The CDR3 has 14 amino acids. The DNA for the CDR3 is TGTGCCAGCAGTTTTTCCGACAGGAACACTGAAGCTTTCTTT. Protein sequence: CASSFSDRNTEAFF.

Of note for this clone: An end of the junction does not agree with germline; a read error may underlie this. The CDR3 loop is CASSYTTDRGLRF. CDR3 DNA: TGTGCCAGCAGTTACACGACGGACAGGGGGCTTCGCTTC. The chain recombines TRBV6-6 with TRBJ2-7; TRBD1 agrees at 11 bases. CDR3 size: 13 residues. Germline assignment: CDR1 MNHNY and CDR2 SVGAGI (reference sequence).

This chain joins TRBV11-2 and TRBJ2-7, with a weak D call TRBD1 (5 bases). CDR1 and CDR2 (germline): SGHAT, FQNNGV. V lost 1 base and J 2 bases, leaving 12 bases between the germline ends. The CDR3 is 15 residues long. In DNA form, the CDR3 reads TGTGCCAGCAGCTTAGGGACCTGGGGCACCTACGAGCAGTACTTC. Protein: CASSLGTWGTYEQYF.

The chain employs TRBV7-2 and TRBJ1-3, with 7 bases matching TRBD1. The junction had 4 bases not matched to a gene; V was cut back by 5 bases and J by 3 bases. CDR3 size: 14 residues. Germline loops: CDR1 SGHTA, CDR2 FQGNSA. The CDR3 region is CASSNRTGGNTIYF. The CDR3 DNA reads as TGTGCCAGCAGCAACCGGACAGGTGGAAACACCATATATTTT. The variable domain in full, with the rest retrieved from reference TRBV7-2 and TRBJ1-3, is GAGVSQSPSNKVTEKGKDVELRCDPISGHTALYWYRQSLGQGLEFLIYFQGNSAPDKSGLPSDRFSAERTGGSVSTLTIQRTQQEDSAVYLCASSNRTGGNTIYFGEGSWLTVV.

V is TRBV5-5 and J is TRBJ1-1, with unresolved D. Germline assignment: CDR1 SGHKS and CDR2 YYEKEE (reference sequence). Trimming cost V 2 bases and J 0 bases, with 8 bases left between them. The CDR3 spans 14 residues. For the CDR3, the DNA is TGTGCCAGCAGCTTTTCAAGGATGAACACTGAAGCTTTCTTT. It specifies CASSFSRMNTEAFF.

This chain uses TRBV18 with TRBJ1-1; D call uncertain. Trimming stripped 3 bases from V and 6 bases from J, with 17 bases between. CDR3 size: 15 residues. CDR1 is KGHSH and CDR2 is LQKENI in the germline V gene. The CDR3 coding sequence is TGTGCCAGCTCACCCCTTGAGGACTGGCGGGCTGAAGCTTTCTTT. Amino acid sequence: CASSPLEDWRAEAFF.

This clone was counted a single time. The J gene is TRBJ2-7, the V gene TRBV30; D call uncertain. This CDR3 has 13 residues. The V end lost 2 bases, the J end lost 0 bases, and 8 bases lay between the germline ends. Germline V gene lookup returns CDR1 GTSNPN and CDR2 SVGIG (reference sequence). CDR3 nucleotides: TGTGCCTGGAGTTTGGGAAGCTCCTACGAGCAGTACTTC. Translated, it gives CAWSLGSSYEQYF.

The rearrangement uses TRBV7-2 and TRBJ2-5; D might be TRBD1 (5 bases). The length of the CDR3 is 15 residues. V was cut by 5 bases and J by 5 bases, with 18 bases left in between. Germline CDR1 is SGHTA and CDR2 is FQGNSA. CDR3 DNA: TGTGCCAGCAGCCCCGGCGGCAGGGTATTGGAGACCCAGTACTTC. Protein sequence: CASSPGGRVLETQYF.

The chain carries TRBV6-5 and TRBJ1-1; 7 bases match TRBD1. This CDR3 region has 14 residues. The germline gives CDR1 MNHEY, CDR2 SVGAGI. V trimming: 6 bases; J trimming: 6 bases; junction bases outside the gene matches: 10. The CDR3, as DNA: TGTGCCAGCAGCCGCGTTAGACAGGGAGCTGAAGCTTTCTTT. It encodes CASSRVRQGAEAFF.

This sequence joins TRBV6-5 and TRBJ1-4; TRBD1 agrees at 9 bases. V shed 4 bases and J 4 bases; nucleotides not matched to a gene: 1. Germline values: CDR1 MNHEY, CDR2 SVGAGI. The CDR3 is 14 residues long. The CDR3 protein is CASSSDRGNEKLFF. The DNA of the CDR3 is TGTGCCAGCAGTTCGGACAGGGGTAATGAAAAACTGTTTTTT.

J is TRBJ2-1 and V is TRBV6-5; D gene unclear. The ends were cut back, 7 bases at V and 0 bases at J, with 13 bases in the middle. Looked up from germline, CDR1 is MNHEY and CDR2 is SVGAGI. This CDR3 is built from 15 residues. The CDR3 sequence: CASMTSPSSYNEQFF. CDR3 nucleotides: TGTGCCAGCATGACCAGTCCGAGCTCCTACAATGAGCAGTTCTTC.

V gene TRBV2 combines with J gene TRBJ2-5, with a weak D call TRBD1 (7 bases). With 4 bases removed from V and 5 bases from J, the gap between germline ends came to 20 bases. The CDR3 has 16 residues. Germline CDR1 and CDR2: SNHLY and FYNNEI. Here the CDR3 reads CASSGPRQGGLETQYF. The CDR3 DNA sequence: TGTGCCAGCAGTGGACCGAGACAGGGAGGTCTGGAGACCCAGTACTTC. The full variable domain, its missing parts supplied by reference TRBV2 and TRBJ2-5, is EPEVTQTPSHQVTQMGQEVILRCVPISNHLYFYWYRQILGQKVEFLVSFYNNEISEKSEIFDDQFSVERPDGSNFTLKIRSTKLEDSAMYFCASSGPRQGGLETQYFGPGTRLLVL.

The chain recombines TRBV7-3 with TRBJ2-1; possible D gene TRBD2, 6 bases. This CDR3 comprises 14 residues. Germline-derived CDR1 and CDR2 are SGHTA and FQGTGA. The V gene lost 5 bases and the J gene lost 4 bases, with 12 bases spanning the gap. The CDR3 reads CASSPAAGYNEQFF. For the CDR3, the DNA is TGTGCCAGCAGCCCTGCCGCGGGATACAATGAGCAGTTCTTC.

The chain links TRBV7-9 to TRBJ1-4; TRBD1 matches 9 bases. After removal of 5 bases from V and 8 bases from J, the junction contained 9 bases not matched to a gene. Germline V gives CDR1 SEHNR, CDR2 FQNEAQ (reference sequence). The CDR3 is 15 amino acids. CDR3 nucleotides: TGTGCCAGCAGCCGTCGGGACAGGGTTGAAGAAAAACTGTTTTTT. It translates to CASSRRDRVEEKLFF.